This is a list of T cell receptor beta chains from one sample in a study of a mutant IDH1 vaccine in newly diagnosed glioma. No antigens are known for them. Using immunoSEQ multiplex PCR, the repertoire was profiled, and TCRdb retains in-frame clones only, with some absent. The table lists approximately 84,000 clones, roughly four fifths of them singletons. The sequencing used PBMCs, collected from a glioma patient whose treatment included an IDH1 peptide vaccine. The origin of the receptors is a middle-aged man with glioma. Each CDR3 is given with its conserved first and last residue. D genes are given only for firm matches. Rows give clone size only sometimes, using once, few, many, or a class for an expanded clone.

clone_size	v_call	d_call	cdr3_length	j_call	cdr3_nt	cdr3_aa
-	TRBV7-2	-	13	TRBJ2-7	TGTGCCAGCAGCTTAGATTGGGGCCACGAGCAGTACTTC	CASSLDWGHEQYF
-	TRBV6-1	TRBD2	15	TRBJ2-3	TGTGCCAGCAGTGGGCGGGAGTGGGGGTCGGATACGCAGTATTTT	CASSGREWGSDTQYF
-	TRBV5-5	-	14	TRBJ1-5	TGTGCCAGCAGCTTGGCCGGGGGGAATCAGCCCCAGCATTTT	CASSLAGGNQPQHF
-	TRBV27	-	12	TRBJ2-7	TGTGCCAGCGGTCTCAGGGCCTACGAGCAGTACTTC	CASGLRAYEQYF
few	TRBV11-2	TRBD1	14	TRBJ1-4	TGTGCCAGCAGCCCCCGACAGGGACGGGAAAAACTGTTTTTT	CASSPRQGREKLFF
-	TRBV4-1	-	15	TRBJ1-1	TGCGCCAGCAGCCAGACCCGGGGGGTTGGCACTGAAGCTTTCTTT	CASSQTRGVGTEAFF
-	TRBV7-2	-	13	TRBJ1-2	TGTGCCAGCAGCCGTTACAGGGAACATGGCTACACCTTC	CASSRYREHGYTF
-	TRBV5-4	TRBD2	16	TRBJ2-3	TGTGCCAGCAGACCCGGGACTAGCGGGAGAACAGATACGCAGTATTTT	CASRPGTSGRTDTQYF
-	TRBV18	TRBD1	16	TRBJ1-1	TGTGCCAGCTCACCCCTCCTTAAAGGGGGCGGCACTGAAGCTTTCTTT	CASSPLLKGGGTEAFF
-	TRBV11-3	-	13	TRBJ1-6	TGTGCCAGCAGCTTAGATCGGGTTTCACCCCTCCACTTT	CASSLDRVSPLHF
few	TRBV6-5	TRBD1	13	TRBJ1-5	TGTGCCAGCACCACAGGGGAGGTTCAGCCCCAGCATTTT	CASTTGEVQPQHF
-	TRBV6-1	-	15	TRBJ2-3	TGTGCCAGCAGTGACCGGTATTTGTTCACAGATACGCAGTATTTT	CASSDRYLFTDTQYF
many	TRBV5-1	TRBD1	14	TRBJ1-2	TGCGCCAGCCGGACAGGGTATCGGCTAGAGGGCTACACCTTC	CASRTGYRLEGYTF
-	TRBV19	TRBD2	18	TRBJ2-3	TGTGCCAGTAGTATTGTCTCCGGGGGACTAGCGAGCACAGATACGCAGTATTTT	CASSIVSGGLASTDTQYF
-	TRBV7-9	TRBD2	16	TRBJ2-3	TGTGCCAGCAGCCCGGCGACTAGCGGGAGCACAGATACGCAGTATTTT	CASSPATSGSTDTQYF
-	TRBV5-6	-	15	TRBJ2-3	TGTGCCAGCAGCCTCCGGCCAGGGAGCACAGATACGCAGTATTTT	CASSLRPGSTDTQYF
-	TRBV5-1	-	15	TRBJ1-5	TGCGCCAGCAGCTTGCGGCCAGGAAGCAATCAGCCCCAGCATTTT	CASSLRPGSNQPQHF
once	TRBV6-1	-	13	TRBJ1-2	TGTGCCAGCAGTGAAGCGATCTCACCCCGCTACACCTTC	CASSEAISPRYTF
once	TRBV30	-	15	TRBJ2-2	TGTGCCTGGGGTCGAGTTCTCCAGAACACCGGGGAGCTGTTTTTT	CAWGRVLQNTGELFF
-	TRBV18	-	15	TRBJ2-6	TGTGCCAGCTCACCGCTAGATTCTGGGGCCAACGTCCTGACTTTC	CASSPLDSGANVLTF